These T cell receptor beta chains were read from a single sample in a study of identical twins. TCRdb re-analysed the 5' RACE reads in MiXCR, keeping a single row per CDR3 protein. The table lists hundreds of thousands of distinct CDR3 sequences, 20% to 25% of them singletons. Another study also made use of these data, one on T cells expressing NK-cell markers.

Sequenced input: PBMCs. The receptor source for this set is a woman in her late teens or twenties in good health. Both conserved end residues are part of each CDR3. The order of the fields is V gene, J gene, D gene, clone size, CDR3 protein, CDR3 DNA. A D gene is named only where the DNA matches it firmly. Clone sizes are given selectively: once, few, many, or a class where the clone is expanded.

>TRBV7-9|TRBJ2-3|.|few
CASGLIAADTQYF
TGTGCCAGCGGACTAATAGCGGCAGATACGCAGTATTTT
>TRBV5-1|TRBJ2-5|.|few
CASSLSGSQGQETQYF
TGCGCCAGCAGCCTCTCGGGTTCTCAAGGGCAAGAGACCCAGTACTTC
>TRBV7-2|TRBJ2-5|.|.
CASSLVPAPMRETQYF
TGTGCCAGCAGCCTCGTTCCGGCACCAATGCGGGAGACCCAGTACTTC
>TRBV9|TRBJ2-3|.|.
CASSEPHTDTQYF
TGTGCCAGCAGCGAGCCCCACACAGATACGCAGTATTTT
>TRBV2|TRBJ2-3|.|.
CATPGDTQYF
TGTGCCACCCCCGGAGATACGCAGTATTTT
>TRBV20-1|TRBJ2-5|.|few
CSASPIRSSQETQYF
TGCAGTGCTAGCCCCATTCGATCGAGCCAAGAGACCCAGTACTTC
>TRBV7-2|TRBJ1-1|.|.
CASSLVTGQGTEAFF
TGTGCCAGCAGCTTAGTAACAGGCCAGGGGACTGAAGCTTTCTTT
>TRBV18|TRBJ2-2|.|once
CASSPNSPQNGGELFF
TGTGCCAGCTCACCCAACTCCCCGCAGAACGGCGGGGAGCTGTTTTTT
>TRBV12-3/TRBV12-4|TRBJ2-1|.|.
CASSFSGPARLQFF
TGTGCCAGCAGTTTCTCGGGACCGGCGCGGCTGCAGTTCTTC
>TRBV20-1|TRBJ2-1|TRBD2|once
CCARGTSGVRYNEQFF
TGCTGTGCTAGGGGGACTAGCGGGGTCAGATACAATGAGCAGTTCTTC
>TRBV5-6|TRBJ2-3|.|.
CASSPAGDADTQYF
TGTGCCAGCAGCCCGGCCGGGGATGCAGATACGCAGTATTTT
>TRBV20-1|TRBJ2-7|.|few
CSVKGGNYEQYF
TGCAGTGTTAAGGGCGGGAACTACGAGCAGTACTTC
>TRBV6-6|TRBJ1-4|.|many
CASSYSLAEDFLF
TGTGCCAGCAGTTACTCGTTGGCGGAGGATTTCCTTTTT
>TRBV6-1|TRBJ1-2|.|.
CASSKTGSNGYTF
TGTGCCAGCAGTAAAACAGGGAGCAATGGCTACACCTTC
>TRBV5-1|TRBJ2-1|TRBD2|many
CASSPSHLSGGYNEQFF
TGCGCCAGCAGCCCCAGTCATTTGAGCGGGGGCTACAATGAGCAGTTCTTC
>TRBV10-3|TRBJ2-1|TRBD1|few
CAITTSGGGGNEQFF
TGTGCCATCACCACCTCAGGGGGCGGTGGGAATGAGCAGTTCTTC
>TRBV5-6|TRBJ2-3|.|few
CASSLVRGGADTQYF
TGTGCCAGCAGCTTGGTGCGGGGAGGAGCAGATACGCAGTATTTT
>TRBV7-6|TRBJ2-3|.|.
CASSLDSVPDTQYF
TGTGCCAGCAGCTTAGATTCGGTCCCAGATACGCAGTATTTT
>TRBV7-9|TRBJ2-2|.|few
CASTKGSGLNTGELFF
TGTGCCAGCACTAAAGGCTCGGGGCTGAACACCGGGGAGCTGTTTTTT
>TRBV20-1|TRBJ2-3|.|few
CSALGLGRVDTQYF
TGCAGTGCCTTAGGCCTAGGGCGGGTCGATACGCAGTATTTT
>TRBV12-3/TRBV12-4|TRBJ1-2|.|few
CASSFPLTYPLYGYTF
TGTGCCAGCAGTTTCCCTCTGACCTACCCCCTCTATGGCTACACCTTC
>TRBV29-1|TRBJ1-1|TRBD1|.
CSVEPPGGSTNTEAFF
TGCAGCGTTGAACCCCCAGGGGGCTCAACGAACACTGAAGCTTTCTTT
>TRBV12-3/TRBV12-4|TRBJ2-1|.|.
CASRQTNEQFF
TGTGCCAGCAGACAGACCAATGAGCAGTTCTTC
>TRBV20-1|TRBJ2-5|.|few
CSAWDSPMQTQYF
TGCAGTGCGTGGGACTCGCCTATGCAGACCCAGTACTTC
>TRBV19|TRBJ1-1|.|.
CASSYAGREAFF
TGTGCCAGTAGTTACGCAGGTCGTGAAGCTTTCTTT
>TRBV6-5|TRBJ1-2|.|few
CASSYGQGTYGYTF
TGTGCCAGCAGTTACGGGCAGGGGACATATGGCTACACCTTC
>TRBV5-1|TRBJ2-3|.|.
CASSEGAADTQYF
TGCGCCAGCAGCGAAGGGGCCGCAGATACGCAGTATTTT
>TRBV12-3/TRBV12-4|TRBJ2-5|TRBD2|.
CASSSSWTSGNGETQYF
TGTGCCAGCAGTTCATCTTGGACTAGCGGGAATGGAGAGACCCAGTACTTC
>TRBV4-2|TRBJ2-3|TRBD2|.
CASRKWGGSDTQYF
TGTGCCAGCAGAAAGTGGGGGGGTTCAGATACGCAGTATTTT
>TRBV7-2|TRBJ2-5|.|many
CASSLFRGRETQYF
TGTGCCAGCAGCTTATTTCGCGGGCGAGAGACCCAGTACTTC
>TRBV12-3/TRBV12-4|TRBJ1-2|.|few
CASTHGQPYGYTF
TGTGCCAGCACCCACGGACAGCCATATGGCTACACCTTC
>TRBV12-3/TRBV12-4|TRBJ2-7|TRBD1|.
CASSWGQIYEQYF
TGTGCCAGCAGTTGGGGACAGATTTACGAGCAGTACTTC
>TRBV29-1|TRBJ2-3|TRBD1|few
CSVSRGRVTDTQYF
TGCAGCGTTTCCAGGGGGCGCGTGACAGATACGCAGTATTTT
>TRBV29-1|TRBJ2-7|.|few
CSVSTGNYEQYF
TGCAGCGTTTCGACAGGTAACTACGAGCAGTACTTC
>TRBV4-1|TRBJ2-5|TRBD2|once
CASSQGNSGGQETQYF
TGCGCCAGCAGCCAAGGCAATAGCGGGGGACAAGAGACCCAGTACTTC
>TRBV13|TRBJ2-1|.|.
CASSSQLQTSYNEQFF
TGTGCCAGCAGCTCTCAACTACAGACTTCCTACAATGAGCAGTTCTTC
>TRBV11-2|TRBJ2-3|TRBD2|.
CASSLGTSGGARSDTQYF
TGTGCCAGCAGCCTCGGGACTAGCGGGGGGGCCAGGTCTGATACGCAGTATTTT
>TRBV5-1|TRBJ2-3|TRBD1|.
CASSSRLPGQGWGTQYF
TGCGCCAGCAGCTCGCGTCTTCCGGGACAGGGTTGGGGTACGCAGTATTTT
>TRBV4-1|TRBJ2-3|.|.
CASSQEASDTDTQYF
TGCGCCAGCAGCCAAGAGGCTAGCGACACAGATACGCAGTATTTT
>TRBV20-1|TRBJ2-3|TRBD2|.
CSAIGTSRTDTQYF
TGCAGTGCTATCGGGACTAGCCGCACAGATACGCAGTATTTT
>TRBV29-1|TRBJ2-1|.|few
CSVEDLDEQFF
TGCAGCGTTGAAGATCTGGATGAGCAGTTCTTC
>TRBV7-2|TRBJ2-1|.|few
CASSSRKPEQFF
TGTGCCAGCAGCTCCAGAAAGCCTGAGCAGTTCTTC
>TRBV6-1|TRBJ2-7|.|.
CASSPRVSYEQYF
TGTGCCAGCAGTCCCAGGGTGTCCTACGAGCAGTACTTC
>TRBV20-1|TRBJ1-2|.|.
CSARTLSNGYTF
TGCAGTGCCAGGACACTCTCCAATGGCTACACCTTC
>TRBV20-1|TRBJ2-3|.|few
CSASVRPRTDTQYF
TGCAGTGCTAGCGTGAGGCCTCGGACAGATACGCAGTATTTT
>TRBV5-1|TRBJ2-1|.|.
CASSLEARAYNEQFF
TGCGCCAGCAGCCTCGAGGCACGAGCCTACAATGAGCAGTTCTTC
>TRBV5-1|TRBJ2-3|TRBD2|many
CASSPRGVRGGGTDTQYF
TGCGCCAGCAGCCCTCGCGGAGTGCGCGGGGGTGGCACAGATACGCAGTATTTT
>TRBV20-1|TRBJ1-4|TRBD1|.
CSAGQGYEKLFF
TGCAGTGCAGGACAGGGGTATGAAAAACTGTTTTTT
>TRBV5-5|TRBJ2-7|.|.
CASSETVPIGILHEQYF
TGTGCCAGCAGCGAGACGGTACCCATCGGGATCTTACACGAGCAGTACTTC
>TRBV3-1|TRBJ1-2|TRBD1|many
CASSLTGTARGYTF
TGTGCCAGCAGCTTAACCGGGACAGCCCGTGGCTACACCTTC
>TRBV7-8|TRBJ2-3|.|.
CASSPRLRRQLYTQYF
TGTGCCAGCAGCCCAAGACTACGGCGGCAGCTTTATACGCAGTATTTT
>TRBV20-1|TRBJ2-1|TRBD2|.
CSAYNSGPNEQFF
TGCAGTGCATACAATAGCGGGCCCAATGAGCAGTTCTTC